This TCR beta chain was found in a study of shared clonotypes between healthy human individuals. Broader study findings: When compared with the clonotypes that were shared by all four sorted-subset donors, the non-shared clonotypes turned out to have lower generation probabilities. How much donors shared clonotypes was expected to be affected by sequencing depth.

Roughly 210 ng DNA, about 33,000 T cell genomes, went into each sorted-subset replicate PCR. Data came from immunoSEQ multiplex PCR; TCRdb stores just in-frame clones and leaves some out. The sample records millions of clones, 90% to 95% being singletons. This clone was found once. Its antigen is as yet unknown. Naive CD4+ cells were CD45RA-selected; the remaining cells were memory. Trimming stripped 4 bases from V and 5 bases from J, with 9 bases between. CDR1 and CDR2 (germline): SNHLY, FYNNEI. This CDR3 is 14 amino acids long. The genes are TRBV2 and TRBJ1-6, with TRBD1 as a possible D gene (6 bases). This clonotype was sampled from a man between 18 and 29 years old in good health. Sequences were obtained from naive CD4+ T cells sorted from blood. The subset: CD45RA+ positively selected. The CDR3 DNA reads TGTGCCAGCAGTGGGGGGGCCGATAATTCACCCCTCCACTTT. Amino acids: CASSGGADNSPLHF.